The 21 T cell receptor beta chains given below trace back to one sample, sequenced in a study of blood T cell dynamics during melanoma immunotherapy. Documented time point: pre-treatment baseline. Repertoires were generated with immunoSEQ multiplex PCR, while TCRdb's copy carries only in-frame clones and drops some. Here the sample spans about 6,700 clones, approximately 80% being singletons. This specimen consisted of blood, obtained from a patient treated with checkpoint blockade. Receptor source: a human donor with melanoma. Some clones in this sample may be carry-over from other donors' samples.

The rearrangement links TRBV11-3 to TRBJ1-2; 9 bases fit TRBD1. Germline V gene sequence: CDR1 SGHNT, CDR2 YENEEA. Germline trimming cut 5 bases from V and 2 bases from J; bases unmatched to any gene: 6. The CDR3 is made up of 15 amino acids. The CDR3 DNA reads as TGTGCCAGCAGCCCGGGGACAGGGATGAACTATGGCTACACCTTC. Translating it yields CASSPGTGMNYGYTF.

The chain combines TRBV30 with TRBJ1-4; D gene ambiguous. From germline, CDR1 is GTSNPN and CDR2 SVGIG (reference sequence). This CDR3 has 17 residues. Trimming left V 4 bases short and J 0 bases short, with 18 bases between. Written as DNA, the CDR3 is TGTGCCTGGATCGACCGGGCGAATAGCGCAACTAATGAAAAACTGTTTTTT. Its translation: CAWIDRANSATNEKLFF. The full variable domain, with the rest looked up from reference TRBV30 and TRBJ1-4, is SQTIHQWPATLVQPVGSPLSLECTVEGTSNPNLYWYRQAAGRGLQLLFYSVGIGQISSEVPQNLSASRPQDRQFILSSKKLLLSDSGFYLCAWIDRANSATNEKLFFGSGTQLSVL.

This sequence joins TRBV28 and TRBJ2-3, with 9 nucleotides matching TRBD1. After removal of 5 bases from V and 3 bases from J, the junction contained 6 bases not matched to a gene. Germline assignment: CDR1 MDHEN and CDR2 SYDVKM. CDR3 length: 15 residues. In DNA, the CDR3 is TGTGCCAGCAGTGCATACAGGGGGCGTACAGATACGCAGTATTTT. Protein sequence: CASSAYRGRTDTQYF.

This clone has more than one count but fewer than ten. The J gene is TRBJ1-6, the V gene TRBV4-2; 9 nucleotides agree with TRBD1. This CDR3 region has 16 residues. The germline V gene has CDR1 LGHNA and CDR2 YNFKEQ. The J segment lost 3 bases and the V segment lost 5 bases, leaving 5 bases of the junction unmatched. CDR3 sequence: CASSWDRELYNSPLHF. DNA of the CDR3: TGTGCCAGCAGCTGGGACAGGGAGCTCTATAATTCACCCCTCCACTTT.

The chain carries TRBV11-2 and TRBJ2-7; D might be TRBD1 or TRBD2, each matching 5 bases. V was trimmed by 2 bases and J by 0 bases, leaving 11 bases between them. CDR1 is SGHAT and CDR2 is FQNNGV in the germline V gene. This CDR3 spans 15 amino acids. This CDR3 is CASSLRGESSYEQYF. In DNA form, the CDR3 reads TGTGCCAGCAGCTTACGGGGCGAAAGCTCCTACGAGCAGTACTTC.

CDR3: CASSRDSTDTQYF. DNA for the CDR3: TGCGCCAGCAGCCGGGACTCCACAGATACGCAGTATTTT. The chain joins TRBV10-1 to TRBJ2-3, with D possibly TRBD2 on 6 matching bases. The germline CDR1 and CDR2 sequences are WNHNN and SYGVQD (reference sequence). The CDR3 runs 13 residues. With 6 bases removed from V and 2 bases from J, the gap between germline ends came to 9 bases.

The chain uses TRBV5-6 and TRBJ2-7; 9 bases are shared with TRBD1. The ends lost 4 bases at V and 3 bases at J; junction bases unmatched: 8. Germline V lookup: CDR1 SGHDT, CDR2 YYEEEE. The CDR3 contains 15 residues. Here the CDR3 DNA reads TGTGCCAGCAGCGGTACAGGGGGCATTGTCTACGAGCAGTACTTC. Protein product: CASSGTGGIVYEQYF.

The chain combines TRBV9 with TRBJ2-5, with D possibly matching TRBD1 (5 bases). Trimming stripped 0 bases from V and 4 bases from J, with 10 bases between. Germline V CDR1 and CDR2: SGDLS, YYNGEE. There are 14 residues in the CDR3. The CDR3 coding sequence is TGTGCCAGCAGCGTAGTAGGGGTAGGAGAGACCCAGTACTTC. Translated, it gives CASSVVGVGETQYF.

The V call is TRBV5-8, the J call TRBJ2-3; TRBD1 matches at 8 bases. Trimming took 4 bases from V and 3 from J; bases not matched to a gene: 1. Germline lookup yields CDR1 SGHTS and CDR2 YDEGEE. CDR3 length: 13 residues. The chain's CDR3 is CASSGQGTDTQYF. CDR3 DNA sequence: TGTGCCAGCAGCGGACAGGGAACAGATACGCAGTATTTT.

This CDR3 reads CSVHEGVRTSGKQETQYF. DNA for the CDR3: TGCAGCGTCCATGAGGGGGTAAGGACTAGCGGGAAACAAGAGACCCAGTACTTC. The rearrangement uses TRBV29-1 and TRBJ2-5; 12 bases are shared with TRBD2. The V and J ends lost 6 bases and 2 bases, in that order; junction bases with no gene match: 16. The CDR3 runs 18 residues. Germline V lookup: CDR1 SQVTM, CDR2 ANQGSEA.

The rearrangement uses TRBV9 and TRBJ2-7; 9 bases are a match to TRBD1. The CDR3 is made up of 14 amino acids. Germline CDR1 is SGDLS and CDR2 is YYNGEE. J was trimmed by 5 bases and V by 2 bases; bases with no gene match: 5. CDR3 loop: CASSVQQGADEQYF. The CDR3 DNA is TGTGCCAGCAGCGTCCAACAGGGGGCCGACGAGCAGTACTTC.

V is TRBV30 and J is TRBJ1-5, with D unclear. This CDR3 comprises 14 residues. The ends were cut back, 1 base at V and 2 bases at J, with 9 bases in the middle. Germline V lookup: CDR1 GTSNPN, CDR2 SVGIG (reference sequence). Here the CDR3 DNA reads TGTGCCTGGAGTGGAAGCCTCGGCAATCAGCCCCAGCATTTT. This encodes CAWSGSLGNQPQHF.

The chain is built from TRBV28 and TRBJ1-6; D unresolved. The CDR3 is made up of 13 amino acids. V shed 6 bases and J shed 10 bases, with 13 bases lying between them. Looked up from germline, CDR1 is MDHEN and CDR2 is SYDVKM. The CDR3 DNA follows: TGTGCCAGCAGCCCTCAGAAGGCCTCACCCCTCCACTTT. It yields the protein CASSPQKASPLHF.

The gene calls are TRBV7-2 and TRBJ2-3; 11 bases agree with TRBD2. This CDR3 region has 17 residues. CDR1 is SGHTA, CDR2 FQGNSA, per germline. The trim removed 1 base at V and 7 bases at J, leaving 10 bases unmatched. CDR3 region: CASSLGSSGGAGYTQYF. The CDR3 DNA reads TGTGCCAGCAGCTTAGGGAGTAGCGGGGGGGCCGGGTATACGCAGTATTTT.

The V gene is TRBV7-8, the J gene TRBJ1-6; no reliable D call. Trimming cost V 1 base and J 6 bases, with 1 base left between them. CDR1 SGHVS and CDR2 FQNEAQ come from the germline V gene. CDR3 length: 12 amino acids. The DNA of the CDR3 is TGTGCCAGCAGCTTAGTTAATTCACCCCTCCACTTT. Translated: CASSLVNSPLHF.

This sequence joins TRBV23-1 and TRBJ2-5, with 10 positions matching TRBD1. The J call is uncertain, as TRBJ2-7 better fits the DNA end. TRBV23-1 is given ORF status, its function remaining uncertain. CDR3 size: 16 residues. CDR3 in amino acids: CASSQSWGQGYYEQYF. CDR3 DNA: TGCGCCAGCAGTCAATCCTGGGGACAGGGGTACTACGAGCAGTACTTC.

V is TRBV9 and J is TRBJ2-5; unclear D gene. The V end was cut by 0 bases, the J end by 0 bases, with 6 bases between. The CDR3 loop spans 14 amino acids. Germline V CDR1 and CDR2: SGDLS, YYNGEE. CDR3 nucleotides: TGTGCCAGCAGCGTAGCCCCCCACCAAGAGACCCAGTACTTC. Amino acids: CASSVAPHQETQYF.

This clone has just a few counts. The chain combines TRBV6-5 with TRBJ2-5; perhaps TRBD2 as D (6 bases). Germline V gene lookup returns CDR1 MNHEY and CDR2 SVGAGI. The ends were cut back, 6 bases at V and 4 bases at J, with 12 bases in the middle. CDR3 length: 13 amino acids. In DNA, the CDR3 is TGTGCCAGCAGCCGACTAGGGGCAGAGACCCAGTACTTC. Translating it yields CASSRLGAETQYF.

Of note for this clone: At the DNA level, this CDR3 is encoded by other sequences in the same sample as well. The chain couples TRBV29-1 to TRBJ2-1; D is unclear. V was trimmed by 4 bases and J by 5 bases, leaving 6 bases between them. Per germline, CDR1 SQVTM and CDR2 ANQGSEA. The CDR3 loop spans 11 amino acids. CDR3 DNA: TGCAGCGTTGGCGCCGACAATGAGCAGTTCTTC. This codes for CSVGADNEQFF.

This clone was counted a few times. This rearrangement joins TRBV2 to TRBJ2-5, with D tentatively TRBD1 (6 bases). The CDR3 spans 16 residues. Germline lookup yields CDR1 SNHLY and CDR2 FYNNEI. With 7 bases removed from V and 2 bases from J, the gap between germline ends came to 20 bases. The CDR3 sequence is CASTPPLMDRQETQYF. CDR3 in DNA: TGTGCCAGCACTCCCCCGCTTATGGACAGACAAGAGACCCAGTACTTC.

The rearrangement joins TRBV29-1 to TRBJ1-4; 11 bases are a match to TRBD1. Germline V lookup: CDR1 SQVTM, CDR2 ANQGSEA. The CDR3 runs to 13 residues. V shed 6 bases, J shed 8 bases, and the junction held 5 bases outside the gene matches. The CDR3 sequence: CSVLGQGDEKLFF. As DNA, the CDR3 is TGCAGCGTGCTGGGACAGGGGGACGAAAAACTGTTTTTT.